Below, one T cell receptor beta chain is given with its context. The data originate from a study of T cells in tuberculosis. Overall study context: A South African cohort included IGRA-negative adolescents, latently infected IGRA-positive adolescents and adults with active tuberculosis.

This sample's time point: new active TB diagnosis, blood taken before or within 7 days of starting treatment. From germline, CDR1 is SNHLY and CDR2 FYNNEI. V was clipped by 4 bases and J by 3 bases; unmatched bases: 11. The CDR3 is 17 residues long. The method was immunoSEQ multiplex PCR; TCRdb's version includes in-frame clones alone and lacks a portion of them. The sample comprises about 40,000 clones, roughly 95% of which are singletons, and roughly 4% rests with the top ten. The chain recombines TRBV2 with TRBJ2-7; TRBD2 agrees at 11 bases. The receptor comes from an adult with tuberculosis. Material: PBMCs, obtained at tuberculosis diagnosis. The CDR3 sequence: CASSGGGTSGGYYEQYF. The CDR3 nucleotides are TGTGCCAGCAGTGGTGGGGGTACTAGCGGGGGATACTACGAGCAGTACTTC.